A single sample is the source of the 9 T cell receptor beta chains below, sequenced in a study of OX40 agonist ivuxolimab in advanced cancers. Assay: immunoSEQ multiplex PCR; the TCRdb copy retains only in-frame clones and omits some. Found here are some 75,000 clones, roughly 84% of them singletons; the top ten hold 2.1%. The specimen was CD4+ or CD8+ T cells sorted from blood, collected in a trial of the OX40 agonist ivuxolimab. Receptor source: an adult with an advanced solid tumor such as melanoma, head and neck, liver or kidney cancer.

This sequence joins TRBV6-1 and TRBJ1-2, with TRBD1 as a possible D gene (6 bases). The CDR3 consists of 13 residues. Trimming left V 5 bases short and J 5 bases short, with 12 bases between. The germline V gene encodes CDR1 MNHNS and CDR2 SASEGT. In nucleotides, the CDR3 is TGTGCCAGCAGTAAAAACGGACAGTATGGCTACACCTTC. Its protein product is CASSKNGQYGYTF.

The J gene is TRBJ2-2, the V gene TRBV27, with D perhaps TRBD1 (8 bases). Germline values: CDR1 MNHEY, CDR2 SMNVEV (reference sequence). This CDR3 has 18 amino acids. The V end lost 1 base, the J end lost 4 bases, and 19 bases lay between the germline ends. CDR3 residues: CASSLYRGGEGATGELFF. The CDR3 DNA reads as TGTGCCAGCAGTTTATACAGGGGGGGCGAAGGGGCCACCGGGGAGCTGTTTTTT.

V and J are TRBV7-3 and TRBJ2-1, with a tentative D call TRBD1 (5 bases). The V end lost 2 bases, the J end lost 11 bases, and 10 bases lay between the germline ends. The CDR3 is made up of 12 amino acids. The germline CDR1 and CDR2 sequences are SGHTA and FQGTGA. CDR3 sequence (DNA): TGTGCCAGCAGCTTAGATACAGGAAAGCAGTTCTTC. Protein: CASSLDTGKQFF.

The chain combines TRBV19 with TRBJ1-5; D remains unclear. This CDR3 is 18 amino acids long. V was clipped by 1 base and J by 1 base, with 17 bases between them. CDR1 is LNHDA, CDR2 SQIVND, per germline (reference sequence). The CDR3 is CASSIGLGLGGSNQPQHF. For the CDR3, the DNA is TGTGCCAGTAGTATAGGCTTAGGATTGGGCGGGAGCAATCAGCCCCAGCATTTT.

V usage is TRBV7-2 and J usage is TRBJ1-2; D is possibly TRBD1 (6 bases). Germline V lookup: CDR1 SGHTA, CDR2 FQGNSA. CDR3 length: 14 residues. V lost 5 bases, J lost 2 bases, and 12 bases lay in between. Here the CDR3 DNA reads TGTGCCAGCAGCCGCGGGAGGGGGAACTATGGCTACACCTTC. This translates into CASSRGRGNYGYTF.

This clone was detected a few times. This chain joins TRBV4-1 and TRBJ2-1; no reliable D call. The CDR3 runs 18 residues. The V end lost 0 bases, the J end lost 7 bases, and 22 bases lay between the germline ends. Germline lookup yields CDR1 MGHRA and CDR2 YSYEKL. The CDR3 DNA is TGCGCCAGCAGCCAAGATAACTGGAGCCCCCGCCTAGTAAATGAGCAGTTCTTC. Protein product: CASSQDNWSPRLVNEQFF.

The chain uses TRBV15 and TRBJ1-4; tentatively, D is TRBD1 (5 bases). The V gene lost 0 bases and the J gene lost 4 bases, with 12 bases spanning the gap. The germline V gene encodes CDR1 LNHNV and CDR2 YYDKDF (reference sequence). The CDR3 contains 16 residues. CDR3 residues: CATSRDNVRGNEKLFF. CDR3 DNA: TGTGCCACCAGCAGAGATAATGTGAGGGGTAATGAAAAACTGTTTTTT.

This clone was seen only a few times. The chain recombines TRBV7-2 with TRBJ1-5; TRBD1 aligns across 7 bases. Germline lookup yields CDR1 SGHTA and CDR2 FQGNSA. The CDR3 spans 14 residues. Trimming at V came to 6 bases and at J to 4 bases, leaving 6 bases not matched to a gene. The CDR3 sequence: CASRPGTANQPQHF. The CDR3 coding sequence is TGTGCCAGCAGACCCGGGACAGCGAATCAGCCCCAGCATTTT.

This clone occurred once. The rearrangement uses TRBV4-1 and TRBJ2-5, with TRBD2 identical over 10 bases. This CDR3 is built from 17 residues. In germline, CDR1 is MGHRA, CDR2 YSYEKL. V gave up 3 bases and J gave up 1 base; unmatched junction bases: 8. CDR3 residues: CASSHPTGLAAQETQYF. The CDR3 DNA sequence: TGCGCCAGCAGCCACCCGACTGGACTAGCGGCCCAAGAGACCCAGTACTTC.